A few counts support the clone carrying this TCR beta chain. Its specificity is not known. The protocol was immunoSEQ multiplex PCR, while the TCRdb copy is restricted to in-frame clones and leaves out a portion. Seen here are 73,000 or so clones, 85% to 95% observed once, and the top ten hold around 3.5%. The sample comes from a study of cytomegalovirus exposure and HLA in healthy donors. Study observations and caveats: Overall, 164 TCR beta chains were annotated as cytomegalovirus-associated.

The TCR was taken from a woman younger than 30 in good health and CMV-seropositive. The source material was PBMCs.

CDR3 in DNA: TGTGCCAGCAGCCCCCACTCCGGTGCGGGGGGTGGAGAGACCCAGTACTTC. Translated, it gives CASSPHSGAGGGETQYF. The J gene is TRBJ2-5, the V gene TRBV7-2; TRBD2 agrees at 8 bases. The length of the CDR3 is 17 residues. After removal of 5 bases from V and 4 bases from J, the junction contained 15 bases not matched to a gene. Germline V lookup: CDR1 SGHTA, CDR2 FQGNSA.